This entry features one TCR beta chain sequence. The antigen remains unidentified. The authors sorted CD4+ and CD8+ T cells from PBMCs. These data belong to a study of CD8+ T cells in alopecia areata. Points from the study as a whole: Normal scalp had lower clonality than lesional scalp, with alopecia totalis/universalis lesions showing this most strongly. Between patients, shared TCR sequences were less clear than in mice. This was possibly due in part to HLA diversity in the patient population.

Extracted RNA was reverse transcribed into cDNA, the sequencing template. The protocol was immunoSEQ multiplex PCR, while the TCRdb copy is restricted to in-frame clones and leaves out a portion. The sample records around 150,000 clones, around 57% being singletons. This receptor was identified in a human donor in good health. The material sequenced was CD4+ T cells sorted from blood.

The CDR3: CSASLQYF. CDR3 coding DNA: TGCAGTGCGAGTCTGCAGTACTTC. This sequence joins TRBV20-1 and TRBJ2-7; D call uncertain. The length of the CDR3 is 8 residues. Trimming shortened V by 6 bases and J by 9 bases, and 6 bases separated the two germline ends. In germline, CDR1 is DFQATT, CDR2 SNEGSKA (reference sequence).